These 4 T cell receptor beta chains were all obtained from the same sample, sequenced in a study of cytomegalovirus exposure and HLA in healthy donors. Use of 60 Vbeta and 13 Jbeta primers characterized the PCR. Profiling relied on immunoSEQ multiplex PCR, and the TCRdb table lists in-frame clones only, not all of them. The data hold some 120,000 clones, with about four fifths observed a single time. The material sequenced was PBMCs. These receptors were taken from a young woman in good health and CMV-seronegative.

DNA of the CDR3: TGTGCCAGCAGCCCGGACAGGGCGGACACTGAAGCTTTCTTT. Translating gives CASSPDRADTEAFF. This sequence joins TRBV7-9 and TRBJ1-1; TRBD1 matches at 8 bases. J lost 3 bases, V lost 5 bases, and 5 bases had no gene match. The CDR3 contains 14 residues. Germline-derived CDR1 and CDR2 are SEHNR and FQNEAQ (reference sequence).

This clone occurred once. DNA for the CDR3: TGTGCCAGCAGAGACAGCCTTTATGGCTACACCTTC. Protein sequence: CASRDSLYGYTF. The chain carries TRBV28 and TRBJ1-2, with D maybe TRBD1 (5 bases). Trimming removed 6 bases at V and 5 bases at J, with 10 bases between. CDR3 size: 12 residues. Germline V gene data show CDR1 as MDHEN and CDR2 as SYDVKM.

This rearrangement joins TRBV7-9 to TRBJ1-3, with D possibly matching TRBD1 (5 bases). V shed 6 bases and J shed 0 bases, with 9 bases lying between them. CDR3 length: 14 residues. Germline V CDR1 and CDR2: SEHNR, FQNEAQ (reference sequence). In nucleotides, the CDR3 is TGTGCCAGCAGATCAGGGATCTCTGGAAACACCATATATTTT. Protein product: CASRSGISGNTIYF.

The chain is built from TRBV5-1 and TRBJ1-4, with D possibly TRBD1 on 6 matching bases. The CDR3 totals 16 residues. With 1 base removed from V and 0 bases from J, the gap between germline ends came to 10 bases. In germline, CDR1 is SGHRS, CDR2 YFSETQ. The CDR3 DNA follows: TGCGCCAGCAGCTTGACAGGGTTTCCAACTAATGAAAAACTGTTTTTT. It yields the protein CASSLTGFPTNEKLFF.